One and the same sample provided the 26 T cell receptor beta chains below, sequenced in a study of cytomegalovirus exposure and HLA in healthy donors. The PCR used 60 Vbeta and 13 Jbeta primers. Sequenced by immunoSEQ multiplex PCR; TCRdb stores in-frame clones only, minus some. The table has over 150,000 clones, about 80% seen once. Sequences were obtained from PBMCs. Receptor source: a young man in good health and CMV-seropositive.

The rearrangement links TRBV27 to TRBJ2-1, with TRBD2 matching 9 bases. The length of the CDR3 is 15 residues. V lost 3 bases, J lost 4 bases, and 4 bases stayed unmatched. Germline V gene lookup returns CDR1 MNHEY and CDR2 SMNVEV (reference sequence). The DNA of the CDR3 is TGTGCCAGCAGTTTGGCGACTAGCGGTTACAATGAGCAGTTCTTC. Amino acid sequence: CASSLATSGYNEQFF.

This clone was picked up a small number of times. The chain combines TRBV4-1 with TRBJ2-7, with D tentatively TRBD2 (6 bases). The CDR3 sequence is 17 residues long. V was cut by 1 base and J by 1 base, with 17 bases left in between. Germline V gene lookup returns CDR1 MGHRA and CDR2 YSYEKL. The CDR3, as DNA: TGCGCCAGCAGCCAAGTCTCTATAGCGGTTCATTCCTACGAGCAGTACTTC. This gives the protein CASSQVSIAVHSYEQYF.

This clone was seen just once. CDR3 sequence reads: CASSWERGKNTGELFF. Written as DNA, the CDR3 is TGCGCCAGCAGCTGGGAGCGTGGAAAAAACACCGGGGAGCTGTTTTTT. This sequence joins TRBV5-1 and TRBJ2-2, with D perhaps TRBD2 (5 bases). CDR1 and CDR2 from the germline V gene are SGHRS and YFSETQ. There are 16 residues in the CDR3. Between the trimmed V and J ends, which lost 3 bases and 2 bases, there was a span of 14 bases.

The CDR3 nucleotides are TGCGCCAGTACTACCGGCCAGGGGCCCTACGAGCAGTACTTC. Its translation is CASTTGQGPYEQYF. The V call is TRBV5-1, the J call TRBJ2-7; tentatively, D is TRBD1 (6 bases). This CDR3 is 14 amino acids long. With 8 bases removed from V and 2 bases from J, the gap between germline ends came to 17 bases. Germline CDR1 is SGHRS and CDR2 is YFSETQ.

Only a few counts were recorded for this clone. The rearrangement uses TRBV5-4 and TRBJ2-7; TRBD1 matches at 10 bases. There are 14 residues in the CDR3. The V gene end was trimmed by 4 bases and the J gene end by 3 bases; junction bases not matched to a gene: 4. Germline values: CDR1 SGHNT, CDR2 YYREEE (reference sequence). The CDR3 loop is CASSNRDRGYEQYF. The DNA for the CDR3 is TGTGCCAGCAGCAACCGGGACAGGGGCTACGAGCAGTACTTC.

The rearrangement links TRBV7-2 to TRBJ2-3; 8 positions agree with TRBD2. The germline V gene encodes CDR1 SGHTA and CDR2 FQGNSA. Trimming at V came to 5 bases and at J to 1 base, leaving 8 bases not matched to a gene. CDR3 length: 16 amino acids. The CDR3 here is CASSRTGRGGTDTQYF. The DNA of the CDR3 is TGTGCCAGCAGCCGTACTGGGCGGGGGGGCACAGATACGCAGTATTTT.

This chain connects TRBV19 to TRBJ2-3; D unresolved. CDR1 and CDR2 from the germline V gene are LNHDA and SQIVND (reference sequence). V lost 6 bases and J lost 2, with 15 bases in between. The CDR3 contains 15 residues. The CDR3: CASSPTPTDTDTQYF. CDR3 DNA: TGTGCCAGTAGCCCGACTCCGACGGACACAGATACGCAGTATTTT.

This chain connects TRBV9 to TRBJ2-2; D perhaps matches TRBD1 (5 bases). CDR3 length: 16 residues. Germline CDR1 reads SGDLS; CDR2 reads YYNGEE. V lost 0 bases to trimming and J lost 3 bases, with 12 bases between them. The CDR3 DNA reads TGTGCCAGCAGCGTAGAGGGAAGGGGCGACACCGGGGAGCTGTTTTTT. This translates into CASSVEGRGDTGELFF.

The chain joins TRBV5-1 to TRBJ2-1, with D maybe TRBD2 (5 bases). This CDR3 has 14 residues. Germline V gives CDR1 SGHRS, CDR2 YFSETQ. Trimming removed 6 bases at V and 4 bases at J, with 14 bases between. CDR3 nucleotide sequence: TGCGCCAGCAAACAACGGGGAGAGTACAATGAGCAGTTCTTC. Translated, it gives CASKQRGEYNEQFF.

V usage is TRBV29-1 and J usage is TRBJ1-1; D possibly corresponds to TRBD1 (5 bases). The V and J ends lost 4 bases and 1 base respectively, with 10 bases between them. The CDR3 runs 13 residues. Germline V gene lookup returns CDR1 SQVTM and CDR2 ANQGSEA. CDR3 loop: CSVGTGGNTEAFF. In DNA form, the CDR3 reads TGCAGCGTTGGGACGGGGGGGAACACTGAAGCTTTCTTT.

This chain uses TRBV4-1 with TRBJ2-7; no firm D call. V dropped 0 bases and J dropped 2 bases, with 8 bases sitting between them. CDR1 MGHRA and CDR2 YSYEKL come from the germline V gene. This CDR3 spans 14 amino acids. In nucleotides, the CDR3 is TGCGCCAGCAGCCAAGATGGCAACCCCTACGAGCAGTACTTC. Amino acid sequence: CASSQDGNPYEQYF.

The CDR3 DNA reads as TGCGCCAGCAGCCCGCTTCGCCCAGGGGGTGGCTATGGCTACACCTTC. Amino acid sequence: CASSPLRPGGGYGYTF. The J gene is TRBJ1-2, the V gene TRBV23-1; 7 nucleotides align to TRBD1. TRBV23-1 is flagged as an ORF with uncertain function. Trimming cost V 6 bases and J 4 bases; bases outside gene matches: 14. There are 16 residues in the CDR3.

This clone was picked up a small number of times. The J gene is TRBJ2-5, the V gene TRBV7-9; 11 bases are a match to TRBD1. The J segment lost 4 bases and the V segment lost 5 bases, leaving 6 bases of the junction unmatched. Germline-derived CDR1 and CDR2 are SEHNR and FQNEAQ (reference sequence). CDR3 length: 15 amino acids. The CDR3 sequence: CASSPGQGARETQYF. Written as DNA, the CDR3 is TGTGCCAGCAGCCCAGGACAGGGGGCGAGAGAGACCCAGTACTTC.

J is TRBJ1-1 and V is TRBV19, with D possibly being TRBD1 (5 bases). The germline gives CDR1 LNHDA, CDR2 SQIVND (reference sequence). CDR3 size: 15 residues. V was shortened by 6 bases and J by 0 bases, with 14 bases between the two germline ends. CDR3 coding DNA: TGTGCCAGTAGCTCGCGACCGGGGGTGAACACTGAAGCTTTCTTT. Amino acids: CASSSRPGVNTEAFF.

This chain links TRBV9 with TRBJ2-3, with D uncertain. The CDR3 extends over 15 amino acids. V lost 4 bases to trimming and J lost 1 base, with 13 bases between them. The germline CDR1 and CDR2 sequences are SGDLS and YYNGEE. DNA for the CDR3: TGTGCCAGCAGCCCCCAAGTCGGAGGCACAGATACGCAGTATTTT. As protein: CASSPQVGGTDTQYF.

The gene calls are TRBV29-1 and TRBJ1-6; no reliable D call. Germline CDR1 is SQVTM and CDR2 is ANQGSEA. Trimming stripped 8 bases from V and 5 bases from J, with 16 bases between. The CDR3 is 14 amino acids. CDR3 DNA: TGCAGCCTCGTCGGGAACATGAATAATTCACCCCTCCACTTT. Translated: CSLVGNMNNSPLHF.

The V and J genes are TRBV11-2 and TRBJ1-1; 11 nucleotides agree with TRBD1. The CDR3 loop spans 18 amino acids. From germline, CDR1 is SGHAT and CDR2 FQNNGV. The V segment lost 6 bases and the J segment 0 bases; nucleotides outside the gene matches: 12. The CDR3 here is CASSPDNGQGAMNTEAFF. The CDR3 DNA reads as TGTGCCAGCAGTCCAGATAACGGACAGGGGGCGATGAACACTGAAGCTTTCTTT.

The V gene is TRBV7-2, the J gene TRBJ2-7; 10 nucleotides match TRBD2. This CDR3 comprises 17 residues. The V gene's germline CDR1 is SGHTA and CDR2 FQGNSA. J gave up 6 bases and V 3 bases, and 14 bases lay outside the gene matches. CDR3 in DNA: TGTGCCAGCAGCTTTTCTCCTTCTAGCGGGGGCCCCCCCGAGCAGTACTTC. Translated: CASSFSPSSGGPPEQYF.

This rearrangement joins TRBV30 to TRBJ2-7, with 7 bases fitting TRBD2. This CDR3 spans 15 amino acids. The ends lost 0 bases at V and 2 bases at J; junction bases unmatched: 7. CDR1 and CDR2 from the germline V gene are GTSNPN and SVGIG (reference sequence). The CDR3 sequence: CAWSVGGGKPYEQYF. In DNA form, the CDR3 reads TGTGCCTGGAGTGTTGGGGGGGGTAAACCCTACGAGCAGTACTTC.

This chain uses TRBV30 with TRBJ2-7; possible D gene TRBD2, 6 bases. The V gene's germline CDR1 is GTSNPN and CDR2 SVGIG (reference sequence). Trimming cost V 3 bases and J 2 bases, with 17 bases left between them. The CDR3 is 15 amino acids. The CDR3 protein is CAWRRVGGLPYEQYF. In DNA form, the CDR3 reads TGTGCCTGGAGGAGGGTGGGGGGTCTCCCCTACGAGCAGTACTTC.

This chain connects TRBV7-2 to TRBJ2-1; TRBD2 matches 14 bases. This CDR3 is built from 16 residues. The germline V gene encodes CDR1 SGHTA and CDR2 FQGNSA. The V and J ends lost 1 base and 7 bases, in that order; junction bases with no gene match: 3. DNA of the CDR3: TGTGCCAGCAGCTTAGGGACTAGCGGGGGGACGAATGAGCAGTTCTTC. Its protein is CASSLGTSGGTNEQFF.

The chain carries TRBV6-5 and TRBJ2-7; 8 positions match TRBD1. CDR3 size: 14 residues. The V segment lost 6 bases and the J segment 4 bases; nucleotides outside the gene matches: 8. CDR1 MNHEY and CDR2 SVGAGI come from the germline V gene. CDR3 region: CASRAETGAYEQYF. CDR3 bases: TGTGCCAGCAGGGCAGAGACAGGGGCATACGAGCAGTACTTC.

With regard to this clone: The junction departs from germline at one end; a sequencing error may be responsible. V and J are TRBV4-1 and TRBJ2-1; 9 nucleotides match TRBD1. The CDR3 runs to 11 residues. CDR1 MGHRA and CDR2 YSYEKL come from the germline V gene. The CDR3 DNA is TGCGCCAGCAGCACGGGACAGGGCACGATCTTC. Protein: CASSTGQGTIF.

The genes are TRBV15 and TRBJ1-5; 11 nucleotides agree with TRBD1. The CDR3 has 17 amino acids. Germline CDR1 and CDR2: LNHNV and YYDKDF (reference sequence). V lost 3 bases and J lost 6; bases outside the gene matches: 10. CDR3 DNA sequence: TGTGCCACCAGCAGTGTAATTGGGGACAGGGGGAGTCAGCCCCAGCATTTT. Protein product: CATSSVIGDRGSQPQHF.

Written as DNA, the CDR3 is TGTGCCAGCAGCTTAGGGGGAGAATACGAGCAGTACTTC. Translation gives CASSLGGEYEQYF. The V gene is TRBV11-2, the J gene TRBJ2-7; maybe TRBD2 (5 bases). Trimming pared 1 base from V and 4 bases from J, leaving 8 bases between. Germline V CDR1 and CDR2: SGHAT, FQNNGV. CDR3 length: 13 amino acids.

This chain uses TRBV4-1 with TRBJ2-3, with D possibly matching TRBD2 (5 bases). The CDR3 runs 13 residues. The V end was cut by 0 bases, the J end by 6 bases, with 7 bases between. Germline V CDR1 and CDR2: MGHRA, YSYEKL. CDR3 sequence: CASSQDWEDTQYF. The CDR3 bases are TGCGCCAGCAGCCAAGATTGGGAGGATACGCAGTATTTT.